This entry lists 30 T cell receptor beta chains sequenced from one sample in a study of tumor and adjacent non-tumor tissue in lung cancer. TCRbeta libraries were built with three rounds of nested PCR, modified from ARM-PCR. TCRdb reprocessed the multiplex PCR reads via MiXCR and lists one record per CDR3 protein. The sample consists of roughly 90,000 distinct CDR3 sequences, 76% of them appearing once. The template was RNA from unsorted bulk tissue. The normal lung tissue was taken more than 3 cm from the tumor edge. The sample consisted of distant non-tumor lung tissue. The receptors originated from a woman aged 45-65 years with non-small cell lung cancer.

Comments on this clonotype: This CDR3 is missing its conserved last phenylalanine or tryptophan, likely due to a read error. The DNA is omitted, as the CDR3 cannot be located on it reliably, and the CDR3 follows TCRdb's listing. V gene TRBV11-3 combines with J gene TRBJ2-7; no DNA check was done on the table's D call, TRBD1. Both ends counted, the CDR3 spans 15 residues. The germline V gene has CDR1 SGHNT and CDR2 YENEEA. Here the CDR3 reads CASSPLEGVACEQHI.

With respect to this clonotype: At one boundary the junction diverges from the germline segment, which might be a read error. This chain uses TRBV6-5 with TRBJ2-7; D not resolved. The CDR3 is 12 amino acids. CDR1 is MNHEY and CDR2 is SVGAGI in the germline V gene. The CDR3 protein is CASSPPRGDQHF. The CDR3 DNA is TGTGCCAGCAGTCCTCCCAGAGGCGATCAGCACTTC.

This clonotype was picked up many times. The J gene is TRBJ2-7, the V gene TRBV28; D not certain. The CDR3 is 12 residues long. With 6 bases removed from V and 3 bases from J, the gap between germline ends came to 9 bases. CDR1 is MDHEN and CDR2 is SYDVKM in the germline V gene. The chain's CDR3 is CASSQLNYEQYF. The CDR3 DNA reads TGTGCCAGCAGCCAGCTCAACTACGAGCAGTACTTC.

As for this clonotype: A read error is likely, as this CDR3 ends without the conserved phenylalanine or tryptophan. The DNA is left out, because the CDR3 cannot be placed on it with certainty; the CDR3 is given as TCRdb lists it. This chain joins TRBV6-6 and TRBJ1-4; TRBD1 is taken as the D call from the table, unchecked against the DNA. Counting both end residues, the CDR3 totals 15 amino acids. Per germline, CDR1 MNHNY and CDR2 SVGAGI (reference sequence). The CDR3 region is CASSYSGRQGEKMFL.

Points on this clonotype: One end of the junction varies from germline; a read error may be responsible. This sequence joins TRBV4-1 and TRBJ2-1; tentatively, D is TRBD1 (5 bases). The germline CDR1 and CDR2 sequences are MGHRA and YSYEKL. The CDR3 has 16 residues. In DNA, the CDR3 is TGCGCCAGCAGTCCCCTGGCCGCAGGGAAAGACGATGAGCGGTTCTTC. It translates to CASSPLAAGKDDERFF.

A note on this clonotype: The junction shows a germline mismatch at one end, possibly a read error. V is TRBV4-2 and J is TRBJ2-1; D gene unclear. CDR1 and CDR2 from the germline V gene are LGHNA and YNFKEQ. The CDR3 spans 15 residues. The CDR3 sequence is CASNQEDGLTGEQFF. CDR3 DNA sequence: TGTGCCAGCAACCAAGAAGACGGCTTGACGGGCGAGCAGTTCTTC.

Regarding this clonotype: A read error may be the cause here, since a much bigger clone is one base away. The chain employs TRBV20-1 and TRBJ2-5, with 7 bases lining up with TRBD2. CDR1 DFQATT and CDR2 SNEGSKA come from the germline V gene (reference sequence). CDR3 size: 16 residues. Trimming at V came to 6 bases and at J to 3 bases, leaving 16 bases not matched to a gene. CDR3 sequence reads: CSAPIFSREFEETQYF. In DNA form, the CDR3 reads TGCAGTGCCCCTATCTTCTCGCGGGAGTTTGAAGAGACCCAGTACTTC.

Comment on this clonotype: The junction and the germline gene differ at one end; a read error may be behind it. This chain connects TRBV4-2 to TRBJ2-7, with no clear D. This CDR3 is built from 16 residues. CDR1 is LGHNA, CDR2 YNFKEQ, per germline. CDR3 DNA: TGTGCCAGCAGCCATGCAGCAGAGGCGGTCTCCTACAAGCAGTACTTC. It translates to CASSHAAEAVSYKQYF.

This clonotype has just a few counts. One end of the junction is discordant with germline, which a read error may explain. The rearrangement links TRBV7-9 to TRBJ1-6; D not resolved. CDR1 and CDR2 (germline): SEHNR, FQNEAQ (reference sequence). This CDR3 contains 13 residues. CDR3 in DNA: TGTGCCAGAAGCCGCCCGGGGAATTCAACCCTCCACTTT. Translation: CARSRPGNSTLHF.

The CDR3 bases are TGTGCCAGCAGTTATTCGAGTAGCTGGGGCGAGCAGTACTTC. This codes for CASSYSSSWGEQYF. The chain uses TRBV6-5 and TRBJ2-7; D is unclear. This CDR3 region has 14 residues. Germline V gene data show CDR1 as MNHEY and CDR2 as SVGAGI. V was cut by 3 bases and J by 6 bases, with 15 bases left in between.

About this clonotype: Its ends do not fully match the called genes, so a read error is possible. The chain is built from TRBV4-1 and TRBJ2-3; D is unresolved. Germline CDR1 is MGHRA and CDR2 is YSYEKL. The CDR3 length is 15 residues. The chain's CDR3 is CASSQLGTERDMQYF. DNA of the CDR3: TGCGCCAGCAGCCAATTGGGAACGGAGAGAGATATGCAGTATTTT.

The rearrangement joins TRBV6-5 to TRBJ2-3, with TRBD2 matching 8 bases. In germline, CDR1 is MNHEY, CDR2 SVGAGI. The CDR3 covers 16 residues. The V segment lost 9 bases and the J segment 6 bases; nucleotides outside the gene matches: 17. CDR3 residues: CASSVGLVGVPDTQYF. CDR3 sequence (DNA): TGTGCCAGTAGTGTGGGACTAGTGGGAGTACCGGATACGCAGTATTTT.

The V call is TRBV2, the J call TRBJ2-3; D perhaps matches TRBD2 (5 bases). The CDR3 has 13 amino acids. Germline CDR1 SNHLY, CDR2 FYNNEI. The V and J ends lost 3 bases and 4 bases respectively, with 8 bases between them. DNA of the CDR3: TGTGCCAGCAGTGAGCTAGCTGCAGATACGCAGTATTTT. This sequence encodes CASSELAADTQYF. Full variable domain (remainder filled in from reference TRBV2 and TRBJ2-3): EPEVTQTPSHQVTQMGQEVILRCVPISNHLYFYWYRQILGQKVEFLVSFYNNEISEKSEIFDDQFSVERPDGSNFTLKIRSTKLEDSAMYFCASSELAADTQYFGPGTRLTVL.

Concerning this clonotype: Sequence at one end of the junction differs from germline and may be a read error. V gene TRBV4-1 combines with J gene TRBJ2-1; D is undetermined. Germline V gene lookup returns CDR1 MGHRA and CDR2 YSYEKL. This CDR3 region has 15 residues. The CDR3 DNA reads TGCGCCAGCAACCAAGAGGCACTTTACTACAATGAGCAGTTCTTC. It codes for CASNQEALYYNEQFF.

V gene TRBV7-9 combines with J gene TRBJ2-1; 10 bases are shared with TRBD2. The J segment lost 4 bases and the V segment lost 10 bases, leaving 16 bases of the junction unmatched. The germline V gene encodes CDR1 SEHNR and CDR2 FQNEAQ (reference sequence). This CDR3 has 17 amino acids. DNA for the CDR3: TGTGCCATCAGTCCAAGGCGGACTAGCGGCCTTTACAATGAGCAGTTCTTC. Residues: CAISPRRTSGLYNEQFF.

This clonotype was counted many times. The CDR3 protein is CASSEGPQSYEQYF. The CDR3, as DNA: TGTGCCAGCAGTGAGGGCCCACAATCCTACGAGCAGTACTTC. J is TRBJ2-7 and V is TRBV6-1, with D hard to call. The CDR3 sequence is 14 residues long. CDR1 is MNHNS, CDR2 SASEGT, per germline. The ends were cut back, 3 bases at V and 1 base at J, with 10 bases in the middle.

Details on this clonotype: Since the CDR3 does not end with the conserved phenylalanine or tryptophan, this likely comes from a read error. The DNA is omitted, as the CDR3 cannot be located on it reliably, and the CDR3 follows TCRdb's listing. J is TRBJ2-5 and V is TRBV2; the DNA was not used to check the table's D call, TRBD2. The CDR3 has 13 residues if both end residues are counted. Per the germline V gene, CDR1 is SNHLY and CDR2 is FYNNEI. CDR3 sequence: CASSPGTSTPEYL.

Note on this clonotype: Since the CDR3 does not end with the conserved phenylalanine or tryptophan, this likely comes from a read error. J is TRBJ1-1 and V is TRBV11-2; D is perhaps TRBD1 (5 bases). This CDR3 has 13 amino acids. Germline V CDR1 and CDR2: SGHAT, FQNNGV. The germline V and J ends were trimmed by 4 bases and 3 bases, with 9 bases remaining between them. The CDR3 DNA follows: TGTGCCAGCAGCTCCCAGGGTGACACTGAAGCTTTCTTG. It yields the protein CASSSQGDTEAFL.

Remarks on this clonotype: A junction end diverges from the germline sequence, so it may reflect a read error. Here the CDR3 reads CARSLYTGGPINTQYF. CDR3 coding DNA: TGTGCCCGCAGCTTGTACACGGGAGGGCCGATAAATACGCAGTATTTT. This chain connects TRBV5-6 to TRBJ2-3, with 8 bases aligning to TRBD2. This CDR3 has 16 residues. Germline V lookup: CDR1 SGHDT, CDR2 YYEEEE.

About this clonotype: The junction departs from the called germline gene at one end, perhaps through a read error. V usage is TRBV10-3 and J usage is TRBJ2-5; TRBD1 aligns across 8 bases. The CDR3 runs to 15 residues. Germline V lookup: CDR1 ENHRY, CDR2 SYGVKD. CDR3 sequence (DNA): TGTGCAATCAGTGAGGTACAGGGGGTAAGGGAGACCCATTACTTC. Encoded protein: CAISEVQGVRETHYF.

This clonotype was picked up a small number of times. A much more abundant neighbour one base away suggests this may be a read error. The chain joins TRBV5-1 to TRBJ2-4, with TRBD2 as a possible D gene (5 bases). The CDR3 has 15 amino acids. Trimming removed 2 bases at V and 7 bases at J, with 16 bases between. Germline lookup yields CDR1 SGHRS and CDR2 YFSETQ. The CDR3 region has the DNA TGCGCCAGCAGCTTACGACTGGGGAGTGAGAACATTCAGTACTTC. Protein sequence: CASSLRLGSENIQYF.

Details on this clonotype: A junction boundary mismatches the germline segment, possibly from a read error. V gene TRBV6-2 or TRBV6-3 combines with J gene TRBJ2-1, with a possible D match to TRBD2 (6 bases). Germline CDR1 MNHEY, CDR2 SVGEGT. The CDR3 has 15 amino acids. For the CDR3, the DNA is TGTACCAGCAGCCCCGGACCAGCGGGTGTAAATGAGCAGTTTTTC. This translates into CTSSPGPAGVNEQFF.

This clonotype was detected only a few times. Because it lacks the conserved phenylalanine or tryptophan at the end, this CDR3 is likely a read error. The chain couples TRBV6-6 to TRBJ2-5; perhaps TRBD2 as D (5 bases). The CDR3 runs 15 residues. The germline V gene encodes CDR1 MNHNY and CDR2 SVGAGI (reference sequence). The CDR3, as DNA: TGTGCCAGCAGTCCCCCGGATCCAGCTGGGGAGACTCAGTACCTC. It is translated as CASSPPDPAGETQYL.

The rearrangement uses TRBV29-1 and TRBJ1-1; D is unresolved. In germline, CDR1 is SQVTM, CDR2 ANQGSEA. The CDR3 totals 16 residues. Trimming removed 1 base at V and 6 bases at J, with 21 bases between. This chain's CDR3 is CSVEGTPTTLNAEAFF. For the CDR3, the DNA is TGCAGCGTTGAAGGGACCCCGACCACTCTAAACGCTGAAGCTTTCTTT. Looking up the rest from reference TRBV29-1 and TRBJ1-1 gives the full variable domain: SAVISQKPSRDICQRGTSLTIQCQVDSQVTMMFWYRQQPGQSLTLIATANQGSEATYESGFVIDKFPISRPNLTFSTLTVSNMSPEDSSIYLCSVEGTPTTLNAEAFFGQGTRLTVV.

A word on this clonotype: This CDR3 fails to terminate in the conserved phenylalanine or tryptophan, so it likely reflects a read error. The rearrangement uses TRBV12-5 and TRBJ1-2, with D possibly matching TRBD1 (5 bases). The CDR3 has 12 amino acids. The germline V and J ends were trimmed by 5 bases and 6 bases, with 10 bases remaining between them. Per germline, CDR1 LGHNT and CDR2 FRNRAP. The CDR3 loop is CASGPGGDGYTL. CDR3 nucleotide sequence: TGTGCTAGTGGTCCTGGAGGGGATGGCTACACCCTC.

Comments on this clonotype: At one of its ends the junction is not consistent with the germline gene, which may arise from a read error. This chain joins TRBV11-2 and TRBJ2-7, with 7 bases aligning to TRBD2. CDR3 length equals 14 residues. Germline loops: CDR1 SGHAT, CDR2 FQNNGV. As DNA, the CDR3 is TGTACCAGCAGCTACGGGAGGCCCTCCCACGAGCAGTACTTC. This gives the protein CTSSYGRPSHEQYF.

This clonotype has only a few counts. Relative to the germline gene, one junction end is altered; a read error may explain this. The J gene is TRBJ1-6, the V gene TRBV12-3 or TRBV12-4; D is possibly TRBD1 (5 bases). The CDR3 is 15 amino acids. CDR3 residues: CASSSKGPYNSPPHF. CDR3 nucleotide sequence: TGTGCCAGCAGTTCAAAGGGACCCTATAATTCACCCCCCCACTTT.

Concerning this clonotype: Mismatch with germline at one junction end may stem from a read error. The V call is TRBV6-5, the J call TRBJ2-1; D call uncertain. Looked up from germline, CDR1 is MNHEY and CDR2 is SVGAGI. The CDR3 spans 13 residues. In DNA, the CDR3 is TGTGCCAGCAGCCCCATCCTGGGAAATGAGCATTTCTTC. Amino acids: CASSPILGNEHFF.

With respect to this clonotype: This may be a read error, as it is one base from a much larger clone. The chain uses TRBV7-9 and TRBJ2-7; D unresolved. Trimming cost V 5 bases and J 2 bases, with 16 bases left between them. The CDR3 sequence is 15 residues long. Germline V gene data show CDR1 as SEHNR and CDR2 as FQNEAQ (reference sequence). As DNA, the CDR3 is TGTGCCAGCAGCCAACCGGACGGATACACCTACGAGCAGTACTTC. Translation: CASSQPDGYTYEQYF.

This clonotype was seen once. The missing conserved phenylalanine or tryptophan at the end of this CDR3 makes a read error likely. The chain carries TRBV11-2 and TRBJ2-7; 7 bases are a match to TRBD2. The CDR3 loop spans 15 amino acids. Germline V gives CDR1 SGHAT, CDR2 FQNNGV. The CDR3 loop reads CTSSLRLAETYEQYL. As DNA, the CDR3 is TGTACCAGCAGCCTACGCCTAGCGGAGACCTACGAGCAGTACTTA.